This is a list of T cell receptor beta chains from one sample in a study of blood T cell repertoires in COVID-19. Only in-frame clones appear in the TCRdb table, and some are missing; sequencing was by immunoSEQ multiplex PCR. The table shows around 63,000 clones, with around 90% occurring only once. The material sequenced was peripheral blood. All receptors come from a man aged 50-60 years with active COVID-19. Each CDR3 is given with its conserved first and last residue. The D gene is left open where the match is weak. A row's size may be missing; if present it is once, few, many or a size class.

>TRBJ2-1|TRBV4-1|.|few
CASSPARQALYINEQFF
TGCGCCAGCAGCCCAGCCCGTCAGGCTCTGTATATCAATGAGCAGTTCTTC
>TRBJ2-5|TRBV29-1|.|.
CSVAEQQETQYF
TGCAGCGTTGCGGAACAGCAAGAGACCCAGTACTTC
>TRBJ1-1|TRBV7-8|TRBD1|.
CASRGDSPNTEAFF
TGTGCCAGCAGGGGGGACAGCCCGAACACTGAAGCTTTCTTT
>TRBJ2-3|TRBV4-1|TRBD2|.
CASSQEGLAGGPWVTDTQYF
TGCGCCAGCAGCCAAGAAGGTCTAGCGGGGGGGCCATGGGTCACAGATACGCAGTATTTT
>TRBJ2-5|TRBV20-1|TRBD2|.
CSASPGVAGGQETQYF
TGCAGTGCTAGTCCTGGGGTAGCGGGGGGGCAAGAGACCCAGTACTTC
>TRBJ1-2|TRBV29-1|.|.
CSVGPPEHGYTF
TGCAGCGTTGGGCCCCCGGAGCATGGCTACACCTTC
>TRBJ2-2|TRBV4-1|.|.
CASSQAAGGGELFF
TGCGCCAGCAGCCAAGCGGCAGGTGGCGGGGAGCTGTTTTTT
>TRBJ1-3|TRBV5-4|.|.
CASSLAGSSGNTIYF
TGTGCCAGCAGCTTGGCGGGGAGCTCTGGAAACACCATATATTTT
>TRBJ2-1|TRBV27|.|few
CASSLEESYNEQFF
TGTGCCAGCAGTTTGGAGGAGTCCTACAATGAGCAGTTCTTC
>TRBJ2-7|TRBV29-1|.|.
CSASSTGSYEQYF
TGCAGCGCCTCATCGACAGGCTCCTACGAGCAGTACTTC
>TRBJ2-3|TRBV10-3|.|.
CATTIRDTDTQYF
TGTGCCACGACTATTAGGGACACAGATACGCAGTATTTT
>TRBJ2-1|TRBV18|.|.
CASSPPGNNEQFF
TGTGCCAGCTCCCCTCCAGGGAATAATGAGCAGTTCTTC